These T cell receptor beta chains were read from a single sample in a study of blood T cell repertoires in COVID-19. This table comes from immunoSEQ multiplex PCR, and its TCRdb copy is limited to in-frame clones, with some not included. This table holds about 65,000 clones, 75% to 90% found once. What was sequenced was peripheral blood. The receptor source for this set is an older man with acute or convalescent COVID-19. Both conserved end residues are part of each CDR3. D genes are given only for firm matches. Clone size is not always given. Where it is, it says once, few, many or a class for expanded clones.

V gene	clone size	D gene	CDR3 protein
TRBV9	-	-	CASSVGGRSGNQETQYF
TRBV5-5	-	-	CASSRVGQPQHF
TRBV11-1	few	-	CASTPGRTKNTEAFF
TRBV5-5	-	-	CASSLERGQETQYF
TRBV7-2	-	-	CASSLGYTQYF
TRBV2	-	TRBD1	CASSPRQGISYEQYF
TRBV4-2	-	TRBD2	CASSQAVTGGASREQFF
TRBV11-1	-	-	CASSLARFAEYPNTGELFF
TRBV30	-	-	CAWSVGQAYEQYF
TRBV6-5	-	-	CASSLYRAEKLFF
TRBV12-2	-	-	CASRPGQGRYGAEAFF
TRBV18	-	-	CASSLLGTLYNSPLHF
TRBV7-9	-	-	CASGSGMEQYF
TRBV2	-	-	CASSDDSYTQYF
TRBV7-9	few	-	CASSPLEGSNYGYTF